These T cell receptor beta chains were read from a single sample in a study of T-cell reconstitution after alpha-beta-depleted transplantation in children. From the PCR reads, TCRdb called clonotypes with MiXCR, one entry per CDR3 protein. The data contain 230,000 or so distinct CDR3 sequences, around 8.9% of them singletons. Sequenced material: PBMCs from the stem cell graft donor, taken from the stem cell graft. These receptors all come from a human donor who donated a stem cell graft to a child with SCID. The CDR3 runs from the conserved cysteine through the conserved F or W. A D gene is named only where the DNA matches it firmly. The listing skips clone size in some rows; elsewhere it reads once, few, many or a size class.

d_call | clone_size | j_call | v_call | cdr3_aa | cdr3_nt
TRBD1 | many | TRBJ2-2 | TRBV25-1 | CASSDTGTVNTGELFF | TGTGCCAGCAGTGATACCGGGACAGTGAACACCGGGGAGCTGTTTTTT
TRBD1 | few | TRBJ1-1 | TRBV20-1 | CSAEQGATEAFF | TGCAGTGCGGAACAGGGGGCTACTGAAGCTTTCTTT
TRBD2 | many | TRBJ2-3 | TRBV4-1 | CASSQHLAGGPGDTQYF | TGCGCCAGCAGCCAACATCTAGCGGGGGGGCCCGGAGATACGCAGTATTTT
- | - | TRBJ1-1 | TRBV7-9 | CASSLEDSSEAFF | TGTGCCAGCAGCTTAGAGGACAGTAGTGAAGCTTTCTTT
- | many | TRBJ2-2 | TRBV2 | CASSPEAAGELFF | TGTGCCAGCAGCCCCGAGGCGGCCGGGGAGCTGTTTTTT
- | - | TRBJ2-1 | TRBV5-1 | CASSLAPEANEQFF | TGCGCCAGCAGCTTGGCCCCTGAGGCAAATGAGCAGTTCTTC
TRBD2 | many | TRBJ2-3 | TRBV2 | CATRLAEADTQYF | TGTGCCACCAGACTAGCGGAGGCAGATACGCAGTATTTT
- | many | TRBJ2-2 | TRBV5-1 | CASSLGSPRNGELFF | TGCGCCAGCAGCTTGGGAAGCCCCCGGAACGGGGAGCTGTTTTTT
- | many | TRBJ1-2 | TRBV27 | CASSSPRGYGYTF | TGTGCCAGCAGTTCCCCCCGGGGCTATGGCTACACCTTC
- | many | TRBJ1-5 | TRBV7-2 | CASVGQEGQPQHF | TGTGCCAGCGTGGGTCAGGAGGGTCAGCCCCAGCATTTT
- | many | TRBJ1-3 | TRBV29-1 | CSVVADSGNTIYF | TGCAGCGTTGTGGCAGACTCTGGAAACACCATATATTTT
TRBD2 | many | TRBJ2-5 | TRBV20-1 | CSAIAGGTQETQYF | TGCAGTGCTATTGCGGGGGGTACCCAAGAGACCCAGTACTTC
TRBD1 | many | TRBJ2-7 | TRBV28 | CASSSGQGIKYEQYF | TGTGCCAGCAGTTCGGGACAGGGGATTAAGTACGAGCAGTACTTC
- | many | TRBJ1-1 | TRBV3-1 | CASSRPGKNTEAFF | TGTGCCAGCAGCCGCCCCGGGAAGAACACTGAAGCTTTCTTT
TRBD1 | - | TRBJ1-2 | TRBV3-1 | CASSQDNRGSGGYTF | TGTGCCAGCAGCCAAGATAACAGGGGATCTGGTGGCTACACCTTC
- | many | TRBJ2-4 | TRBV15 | CATSRDPAGRDIQYF | TGTGCCACCAGCAGAGATCCGGCGGGACGGGACATTCAGTACTTC
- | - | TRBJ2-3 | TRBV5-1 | CASSSAGSTDTQYF | TGCGCCAGCAGCTCGGCCGGTAGCACAGATACGCAGTATTTT
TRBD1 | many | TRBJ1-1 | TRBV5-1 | CASSVGDRGNTEAFF | TGCGCCAGCAGCGTAGGGGACAGGGGGAACACTGAAGCTTTCTTT
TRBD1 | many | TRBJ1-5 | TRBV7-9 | CASSLAGGQGQHF | TGTGCCAGCAGCTTAGCGGGAGGACAGGGGCAGCATTTT
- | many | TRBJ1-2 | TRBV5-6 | CASSLNVGDYGYTF | TGTGCCAGCAGCTTGAACGTGGGGGACTATGGCTACACCTTC
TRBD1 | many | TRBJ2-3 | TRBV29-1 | CSVARGLEDTQYF | TGCAGCGTTGCGAGGGGGCTCGAAGATACGCAGTATTTT
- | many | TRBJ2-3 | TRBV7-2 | CASSGDLRRAQYF | TGTGCCAGCAGTGGGGACCTCCGGAGGGCGCAGTATTTT
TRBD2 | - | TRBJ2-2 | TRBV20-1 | CSARGAGGRVTGELFF | TGCAGTGCTAGAGGGGCGGGGGGTCGGGTCACCGGGGAGCTGTTTTTT
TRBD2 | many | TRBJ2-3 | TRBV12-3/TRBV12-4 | CATKARGGHTDTQYF | TGTGCCACCAAGGCCCGGGGGGGTCACACAGATACGCAGTATTTT
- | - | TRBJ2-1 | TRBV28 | CASSLRSGYNEQFF | TGTGCCAGCAGTTTAAGGTCGGGGTACAATGAGCAGTTCTTC
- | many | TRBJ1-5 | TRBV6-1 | CASSDGDGRGQPQHF | TGTGCCAGCAGTGATGGGGACGGAAGGGGCCAGCCCCAGCATTTT
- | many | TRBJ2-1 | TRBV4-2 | CASNRGTTNEQFF | TGTGCCAGCAACCGGGGGACAACCAATGAGCAGTTCTTC
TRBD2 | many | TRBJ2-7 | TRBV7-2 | CASSLGLTGAYEQYF | TGTGCCAGCAGCCTGGGACTAACGGGAGCCTACGAGCAGTACTTC
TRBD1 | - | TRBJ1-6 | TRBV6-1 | CASRRDRGNSPLHF | TGTGCCAGCAGGCGGGACAGGGGTAATTCACCCCTCCACTTT
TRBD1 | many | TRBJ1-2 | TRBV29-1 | CSVGGDSQHINYGYTF | TGCAGCGTTGGCGGGGACAGCCAACATATCAACTATGGCTACACCTTC
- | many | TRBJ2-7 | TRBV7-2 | CASSSAGQISYEQYF | TGTGCCAGCAGCTCCGCGGGGCAGATATCCTACGAGCAGTACTTC
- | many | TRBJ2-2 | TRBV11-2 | CASSEGYTGELFF | TGTGCCAGCAGCGAGGGGTATACCGGGGAGCTGTTTTTT